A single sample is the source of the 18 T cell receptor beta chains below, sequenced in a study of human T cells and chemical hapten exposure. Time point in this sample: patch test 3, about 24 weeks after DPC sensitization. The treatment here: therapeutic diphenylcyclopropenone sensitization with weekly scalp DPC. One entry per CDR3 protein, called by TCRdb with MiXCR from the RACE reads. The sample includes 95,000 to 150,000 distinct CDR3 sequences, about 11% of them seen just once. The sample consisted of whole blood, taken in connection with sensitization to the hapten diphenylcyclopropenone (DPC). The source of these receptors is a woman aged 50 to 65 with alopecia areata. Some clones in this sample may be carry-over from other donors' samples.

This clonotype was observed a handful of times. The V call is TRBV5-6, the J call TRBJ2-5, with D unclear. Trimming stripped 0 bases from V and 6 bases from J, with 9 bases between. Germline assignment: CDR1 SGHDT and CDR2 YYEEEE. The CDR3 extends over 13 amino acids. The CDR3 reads CASSLGHLQTQYF. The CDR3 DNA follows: TGTGCCAGCAGCTTGGGGCACCTCCAGACCCAGTACTTC.

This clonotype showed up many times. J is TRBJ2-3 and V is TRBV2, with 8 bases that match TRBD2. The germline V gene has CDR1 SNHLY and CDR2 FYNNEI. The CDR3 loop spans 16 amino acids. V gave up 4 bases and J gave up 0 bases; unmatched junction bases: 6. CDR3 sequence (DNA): TGTGCCAGCAGTGGTTCGGGGGGGCCTAGCACAGATACGCAGTATTTT. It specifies CASSGSGGPSTDTQYF.

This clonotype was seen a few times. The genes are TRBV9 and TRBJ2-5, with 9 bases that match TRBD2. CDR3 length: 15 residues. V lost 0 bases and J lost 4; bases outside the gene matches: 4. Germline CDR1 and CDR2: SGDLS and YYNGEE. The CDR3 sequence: CASSVGSGSLETQYF. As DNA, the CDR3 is TGTGCCAGCAGCGTAGGTAGCGGGAGTCTAGAGACCCAGTACTTC.

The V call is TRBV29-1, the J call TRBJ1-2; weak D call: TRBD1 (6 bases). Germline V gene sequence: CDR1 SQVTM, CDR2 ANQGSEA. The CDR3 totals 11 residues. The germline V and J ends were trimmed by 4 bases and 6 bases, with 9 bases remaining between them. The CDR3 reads CSVVSGDGYTF. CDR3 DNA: TGCAGCGTTGTTTCAGGGGATGGCTACACCTTC. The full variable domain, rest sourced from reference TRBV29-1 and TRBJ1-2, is SAVISQKPSRDICQRGTSLTIQCQVDSQVTMMFWYRQQPGQSLTLIATANQGSEATYESGFVIDKFPISRPNLTFSTLTVSNMSPEDSSIYLCSVVSGDGYTFGSGTRLTVV.

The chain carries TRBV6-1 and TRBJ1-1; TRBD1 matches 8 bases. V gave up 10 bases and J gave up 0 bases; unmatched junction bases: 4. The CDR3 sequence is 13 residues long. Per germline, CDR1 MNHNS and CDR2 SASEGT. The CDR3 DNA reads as TGTGCCATCACGACAGGGGTGAACACTGAAGCTTTCTTT. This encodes CAITTGVNTEAFF.

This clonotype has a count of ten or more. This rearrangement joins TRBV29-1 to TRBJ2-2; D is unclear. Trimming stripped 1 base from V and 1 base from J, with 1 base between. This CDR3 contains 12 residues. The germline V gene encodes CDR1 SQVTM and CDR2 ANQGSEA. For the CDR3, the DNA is TGCAGCGTTGAAGGGAACACCGGGGAGCTGTTTTTT. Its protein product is CSVEGNTGELFF.

This chain's CDR3 is CATSSWGDEQYF. The CDR3 DNA reads TGTGCCACCAGCTCCTGGGGGGACGAGCAGTACTTC. This chain links TRBV15 with TRBJ2-7; weak D call: TRBD2 (6 bases). V was cut by 5 bases and J by 5 bases, with 10 bases left in between. Germline lookup yields CDR1 LNHNV and CDR2 YYDKDF (reference sequence). This CDR3 contains 12 residues.

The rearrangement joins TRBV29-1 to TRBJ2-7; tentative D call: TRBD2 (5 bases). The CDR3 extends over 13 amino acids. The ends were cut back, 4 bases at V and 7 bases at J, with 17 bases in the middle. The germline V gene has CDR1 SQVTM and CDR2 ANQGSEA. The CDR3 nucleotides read TGCAGCGTTGTAGTAGCGCCTACGGGAGAGCAGTACTTC. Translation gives CSVVVAPTGEQYF.

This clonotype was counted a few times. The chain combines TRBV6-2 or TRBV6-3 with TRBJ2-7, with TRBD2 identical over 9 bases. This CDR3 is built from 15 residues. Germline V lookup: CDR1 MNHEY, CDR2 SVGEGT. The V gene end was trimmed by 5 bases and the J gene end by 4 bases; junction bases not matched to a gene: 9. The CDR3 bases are TGTGCCAGCAGTCCCCCTCTAGCGGGAAGATACGAGCAGTACTTC. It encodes CASSPPLAGRYEQYF.

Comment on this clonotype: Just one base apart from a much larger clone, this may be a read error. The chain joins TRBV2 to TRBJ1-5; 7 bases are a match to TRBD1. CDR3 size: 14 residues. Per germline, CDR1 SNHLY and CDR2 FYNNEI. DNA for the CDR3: TGTGCCAGCAAGGAACAGGGGACCGCTCAGCCCCAGAATTTT. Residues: CASKEQGTAQPQNF.

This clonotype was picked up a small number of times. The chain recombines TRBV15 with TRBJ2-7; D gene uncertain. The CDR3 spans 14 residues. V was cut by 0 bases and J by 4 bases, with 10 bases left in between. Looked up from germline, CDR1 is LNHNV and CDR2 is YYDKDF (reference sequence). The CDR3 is CATSRDKWGYEQYF. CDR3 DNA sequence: TGTGCCACCAGCAGAGATAAGTGGGGTTACGAGCAGTACTTC.

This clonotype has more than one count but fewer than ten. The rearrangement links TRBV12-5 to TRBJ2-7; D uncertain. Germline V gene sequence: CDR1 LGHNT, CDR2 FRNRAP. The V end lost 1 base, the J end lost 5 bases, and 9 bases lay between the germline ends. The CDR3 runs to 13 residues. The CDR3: CASGLDWGNEQYF. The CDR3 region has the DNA TGTGCTAGTGGTTTGGACTGGGGAAACGAGCAGTACTTC.

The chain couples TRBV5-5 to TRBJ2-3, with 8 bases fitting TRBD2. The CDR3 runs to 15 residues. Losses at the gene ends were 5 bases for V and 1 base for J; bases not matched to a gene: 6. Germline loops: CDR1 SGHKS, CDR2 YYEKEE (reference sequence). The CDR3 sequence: CASRSGGAGTDTQYF. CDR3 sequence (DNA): TGTGCCAGCAGGTCCGGGGGGGCCGGCACAGATACGCAGTATTTT.

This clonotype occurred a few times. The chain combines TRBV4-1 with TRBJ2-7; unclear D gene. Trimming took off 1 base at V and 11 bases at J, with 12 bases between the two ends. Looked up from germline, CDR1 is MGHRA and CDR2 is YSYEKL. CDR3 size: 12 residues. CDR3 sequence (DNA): TGCGCCAGCAGCCAAGGGTCGTCGCCGGAGTACTTC. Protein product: CASSQGSSPEYF.

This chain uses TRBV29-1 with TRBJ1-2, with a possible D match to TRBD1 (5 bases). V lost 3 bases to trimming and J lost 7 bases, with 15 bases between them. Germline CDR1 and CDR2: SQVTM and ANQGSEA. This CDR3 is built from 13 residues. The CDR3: CSVEQGQGAGYTF. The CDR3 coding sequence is TGCAGCGTTGAGCAGGGTCAGGGTGCTGGCTACACCTTC. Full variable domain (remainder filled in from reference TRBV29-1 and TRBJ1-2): SAVISQKPSRDICQRGTSLTIQCQVDSQVTMMFWYRQQPGQSLTLIATANQGSEATYESGFVIDKFPISRPNLTFSTLTVSNMSPEDSSIYLCSVEQGQGAGYTFGSGTRLTVV.

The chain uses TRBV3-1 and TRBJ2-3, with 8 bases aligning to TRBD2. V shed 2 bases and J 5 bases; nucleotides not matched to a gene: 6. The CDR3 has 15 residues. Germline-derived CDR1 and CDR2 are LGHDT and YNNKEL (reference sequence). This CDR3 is CASSQFTSGLDTQYF. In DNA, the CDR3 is TGTGCCAGCAGCCAATTCACTAGCGGTCTAGATACGCAGTATTTT.

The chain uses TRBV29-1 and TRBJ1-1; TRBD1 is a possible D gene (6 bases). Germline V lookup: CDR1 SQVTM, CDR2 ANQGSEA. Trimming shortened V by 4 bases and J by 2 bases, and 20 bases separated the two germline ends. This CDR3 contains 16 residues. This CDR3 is CSVAPVPGHENTEAFF. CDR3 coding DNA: TGCAGCGTTGCCCCCGTTCCGGGACACGAAAACACTGAAGCTTTCTTT. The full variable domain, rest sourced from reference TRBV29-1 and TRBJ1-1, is SAVISQKPSRDICQRGTSLTIQCQVDSQVTMMFWYRQQPGQSLTLIATANQGSEATYESGFVIDKFPISRPNLTFSTLTVSNMSPEDSSIYLCSVAPVPGHENTEAFFGQGTRLTVV.

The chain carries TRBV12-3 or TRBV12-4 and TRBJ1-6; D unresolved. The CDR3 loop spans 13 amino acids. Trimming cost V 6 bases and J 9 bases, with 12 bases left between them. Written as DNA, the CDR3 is TGTGCCAGCAGCCCAGCAGGAGGTTCACCCCTCCACTTT. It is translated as CASSPAGGSPLHF.